A single sample gave rise to the 30 T cell receptor beta chains below, sequenced in a study of T cell repertoires in cytomegalovirus infection. Their antigens remain unidentified. In TCRdb, the reads were re-called with MiXCR into one record per CDR3 protein. The sample lists roughly 700,000 distinct CDR3 sequences, about 33% occurring once. The sequenced sample was cultured PBMCs, obtained from culture after CMV antigen stimulation. The receptor set was obtained from a human donor in good health (CMV status not recorded). Some clones in this sample may be carry-over from other donors' samples.

J is TRBJ1-6 and V is TRBV6-5; D gene uncertain. The CDR3 extends over 14 amino acids. CDR1 and CDR2 from the germline V gene are MNHEY and SVGAGI. V dropped 2 bases and J dropped 7 bases, with 9 bases sitting between them. The CDR3 spells CASSYQSYNSPLHF. The CDR3 DNA sequence: TGTGCCAGCAGTTACCAGAGTTACAATTCACCCCTCCACTTT.

The rearrangement links TRBV6-2 or TRBV6-3 to TRBJ2-3; D not resolved. CDR1 and CDR2 from the germline V gene are MNHEY and SVGEGT. V dropped 2 bases and J dropped 2 bases, with 8 bases sitting between them. CDR3 size: 14 residues. Here the CDR3 DNA reads TGTGCCAGCAGTTACGTGAGGATCACAGATACGCAGTATTTT. Its translation: CASSYVRITDTQYF.

The chain links TRBV10-3 to TRBJ2-1; TRBD2 matches at 9 bases. The CDR3 totals 14 residues. J lost 0 bases, V lost 10 bases, and 4 bases had no gene match. The V gene's germline CDR1 is ENHRY and CDR2 SYGVKD. CDR3 DNA sequence: TGTGCCAGCTTTAGCGGGAGCTCCTACAATGAGCAGTTCTTC. It codes for CASFSGSSYNEQFF.

This clonotype was seen many times. The V and J genes are TRBV7-2 and TRBJ2-3; D perhaps matches TRBD2 (6 bases). The CDR3 contains 15 residues. CDR1 is SGHTA and CDR2 is FQGNSA in the germline V gene. V shed 5 bases and J shed 10 bases, with 22 bases lying between them. CDR3 sequence reads: CASSLLLRAGRAQYF. The DNA of the CDR3 is TGTGCCAGCAGCCTCCTCCTAAGGGCGGGAAGGGCGCAGTATTTT. Variable domain in full (rest from reference TRBV7-2 and TRBJ2-3): GAGVSQSPSNKVTEKGKDVELRCDPISGHTALYWYRQSLGQGLEFLIYFQGNSAPDKSGLPSDRFSAERTGGSVSTLTIQRTQQEDSAVYLCASSLLLRAGRAQYFGPGTRLTVL.

This clonotype was recorded a few times. This chain's CDR3 is CASSYGGLWETQYF. CDR3 nucleotides: TGTGCCAGCAGTTACGGGGGGCTTTGGGAGACCCAGTACTTC. This chain connects TRBV6-2 or TRBV6-3 to TRBJ2-5, with D perhaps being TRBD1 or TRBD2 (6 bases each). The CDR3 runs to 14 residues. Germline CDR1 MNHEY, CDR2 SVGEGT. With 2 bases removed from V and 5 bases from J, the gap between germline ends came to 12 bases.

A few counts support this clonotype. The CDR3 coding sequence is TGTGCCAGCAGCTTAGCCCCTGGAGGCGAATACGAGCAGTACTTC. It is translated as CASSLAPGGEYEQYF. The gene calls are TRBV7-6 and TRBJ2-7, with a tentative D call TRBD2 (5 bases). V lost 0 bases to trimming and J lost 4 bases, with 13 bases between them. The CDR3 covers 15 residues. Germline CDR1 and CDR2: SGHVS and FNYEAQ.

The chain links TRBV2 to TRBJ2-3; possibly TRBD2 for D (6 bases). The CDR3 runs to 10 residues. The V and J ends lost 8 bases and 13 bases respectively, with 13 bases between them. Germline V CDR1 and CDR2: SNHLY, FYNNEI. The CDR3 DNA is TGTGCCAGCGGCTGGACGGGGGAGTATTTT. This sequence encodes CASGWTGEYF.

This sequence joins TRBV12-5 and TRBJ2-2; no definite D call. This CDR3 is 17 amino acids long. CDR1 LGHNT and CDR2 FRNRAP come from the germline V gene. The germline V and J ends were trimmed by 0 bases and 5 bases, with 16 bases remaining between them. The DNA of the CDR3 is TGTGCTAGTGGTTTGGTATGGTCGAGGAAAACGACCGGGGAGCTGTTTTTT. This encodes CASGLVWSRKTTGELFF.

This clonotype was picked up many times. V usage is TRBV7-2 and J usage is TRBJ1-4; TRBD1 aligns across 10 bases. V lost 3 bases to trimming and J lost 6 bases; unmatched junction nucleotides: 1. CDR1 SGHTA and CDR2 FQGNSA come from the germline V gene. The CDR3 totals 14 residues. CDR3 amino acids: CASSFGTGDEKLFF. The CDR3 region has the DNA TGTGCCAGCAGCTTCGGGACAGGGGATGAAAAACTGTTTTTT.

This chain joins TRBV7-9 and TRBJ2-1; 7 bases fit TRBD2. The V and J ends lost 4 bases and 1 base, in that order; junction bases with no gene match: 7. This CDR3 spans 16 amino acids. The germline gives CDR1 SEHNR, CDR2 FQNEAQ (reference sequence). The CDR3 DNA sequence: TGTGCCAGCAGCTCCCGAGTAGCGGGTTCCTACAATGAGCAGTTCTTC. Translation gives CASSSRVAGSYNEQFF.

This clonotype has just a few counts. V is TRBV7-6 and J is TRBJ2-1, with D possibly matching TRBD1 (6 bases). V lost 1 base and J lost 4, with 8 bases in between. From germline, CDR1 is SGHVS and CDR2 FNYEAQ. The CDR3 length is 14 residues. The CDR3 sequence: CASSLDTGYNEQFF. In DNA, the CDR3 is TGTGCCAGCAGCTTAGATACAGGGTACAATGAGCAGTTCTTC.

This clonotype was detected only a few times. The chain employs TRBV7-9 and TRBJ2-5; 8 bases fit TRBD1. The CDR3 has 15 amino acids. The V gene's germline CDR1 is SEHNR and CDR2 FQNEAQ (reference sequence). V lost 5 bases to trimming and J lost 3 bases; unmatched junction nucleotides: 8. DNA of the CDR3: TGTGCCAGCAGCCCCCACGGGACAGGAGAAGAGACCCAGTACTTC. Amino acids: CASSPHGTGEETQYF.

This clonotype was detected many times. V gene TRBV7-8 combines with J gene TRBJ1-5; perhaps TRBD1 as D (6 bases). The germline V gene encodes CDR1 SGHVS and CDR2 FQNEAQ. This CDR3 has 15 amino acids. With 2 bases removed from V and 7 bases from J, the gap between germline ends came to 15 bases. The CDR3 reads CASSLSTGTRQPQHF. Here the CDR3 DNA reads TGTGCCAGCAGCTTATCAACAGGGACGCGCCAGCCCCAGCATTTT.

J is TRBJ1-2 and V is TRBV24-1; D gene ambiguous. The CDR3 is 13 amino acids. Germline CDR1 reads KGHDR; CDR2 reads SFDVKD. Trimming cost V 3 bases and J 8 bases, with 12 bases left between them. CDR3 sequence (DNA): TGTGCCACCAGTGATCGGAGGGATCGGGGCTACACCTTC. This sequence encodes CATSDRRDRGYTF.

V gene TRBV7-2 combines with J gene TRBJ2-7; D might be TRBD1 (6 bases). The germline V and J ends were trimmed by 5 bases and 2 bases, with 19 bases remaining between them. The CDR3 length is 16 residues. Germline CDR1 SGHTA, CDR2 FQGNSA. The CDR3 loop is CASSPWTAGAPYEQYF. The CDR3 nucleotides read TGTGCCAGCAGCCCTTGGACAGCCGGAGCCCCCTACGAGCAGTACTTC.

The chain's CDR3 is CASLQEGGLEAFF. The CDR3 DNA reads as TGTGCCAGCCTACAGGAAGGGGGCTTAGAAGCTTTCTTT. The V and J genes are TRBV6-1 and TRBJ1-1, with 7 bases fitting TRBD1. The V gene's germline CDR1 is MNHNS and CDR2 SASEGT. V was pared by 8 bases and J by 8 bases, with 11 bases of the junction left unmatched. The CDR3 length is 13 residues.

There are a few counts of this clonotype. The genes are TRBV6-1 and TRBJ2-3; D uncertain. The CDR3 runs 13 residues. Trimming removed 4 bases from V and 3 bases from J, with 8 bases in between. The V gene's germline CDR1 is MNHNS and CDR2 SASEGT. The DNA of the CDR3 is TGTGCCAGCAGTGTAGGAACGACAGATACGCAGTATTTT. Protein product: CASSVGTTDTQYF.

Details on this clonotype: A read error may explain this, as a much larger clone is one base away. V is TRBV7-8 and J is TRBJ2-7, with 9 bases fitting TRBD2. Germline V gives CDR1 SGHVS, CDR2 FQNEAQ. The CDR3 has 17 residues. CDR3 protein: CAGSFLGPSGNSYEQYF. The CDR3 nucleotides read TGTGCCGGCAGCTTTTTGGGCCCTAGCGGGAATTCCTACGAGCAGTACTTC.

The V and J genes are TRBV2 and TRBJ2-1; D call uncertain. Germline assignment: CDR1 SNHLY and CDR2 FYNNEI. The CDR3 has 12 residues. V lost 3 bases to trimming and J lost 11 bases, with 11 bases between them. The CDR3 coding sequence is TGTGCCAGCAGTGACCCGACGTACCAGCAGTTCTTC. This encodes CASSDPTYQQFF. Supplemented by reference TRBV2 and TRBJ2-1, the full variable domain reads EPEVTQTPSHQVTQMGQEVILRCVPISNHLYFYWYRQILGQKVEFLVSFYNNEISEKSEIFDDQFSVERPDGSNFTLKIRSTKLEDSAMYFCASSDPTYQQFFGPGTRLTVL.

This clonotype has a handful of counts. The V gene is TRBV19, the J gene TRBJ1-5; 7 nucleotides match TRBD1. V shed 7 bases and J 0 bases; nucleotides not matched to a gene: 12. CDR1 is LNHDA and CDR2 is SQIVND in the germline V gene (reference sequence). CDR3 size: 17 residues. The CDR3, as DNA: TGTGCCAGTACTTCACCCGGGACAGCTTTTAGCAATCAGCCCCAGCATTTT. Its protein product is CASTSPGTAFSNQPQHF. The full variable domain, its missing parts supplied by reference TRBV19 and TRBJ1-5, is DGGITQSPKYLFRKEGQNVTLSCEQNLNHDAMYWYRQDPGQGLRLIYYSQIVNDFQKGDIAEGYSVSREKKESFPLTVTSAQKNPTAFYLCASTSPGTAFSNQPQHFGDGTRLSIL.

This clonotype was picked up many times. J is TRBJ1-2 and V is TRBV7-2, with 10 nucleotides matching TRBD1. V trimming: 4 bases; J trimming: 8 bases; junction bases outside the gene matches: 10. This CDR3 has 15 amino acids. The V gene's germline CDR1 is SGHTA and CDR2 FQGNSA. The CDR3 loop reads CASSSLGTGDGGYTF. The CDR3 DNA reads TGTGCCAGCAGCTCTTTGGGGACAGGGGACGGCGGCTACACCTTC.

This sequence joins TRBV20-1 and TRBJ2-7, with D maybe TRBD1 (5 bases). The V gene's germline CDR1 is DFQATT and CDR2 SNEGSKA (reference sequence). The germline V and J ends were trimmed by 4 bases and 3 bases, with 13 bases remaining between them. The CDR3 spans 13 residues. CDR3 sequence: CSAKDIFLYEQYF. CDR3 nucleotides: TGCAGTGCTAAGGACATCTTTCTCTACGAGCAGTACTTC.

The genes are TRBV18 and TRBJ1-1; D uncertain. Germline values: CDR1 KGHSH, CDR2 LQKENI. V was clipped by 5 bases and J by 8 bases, with 15 bases between them. The CDR3 totals 13 residues. In nucleotides, the CDR3 is TGTGCCAGCTCAAAGGTGCAGCCCAGCGAAGCTTTCTTT. It is translated as CASSKVQPSEAFF.

The rearrangement links TRBV28 to TRBJ2-1; D is tentatively TRBD1 or TRBD2 (5 bases each). Germline CDR1 and CDR2: MDHEN and SYDVKM. The CDR3 length is 13 residues. Trimming took off 8 bases at V and 6 bases at J, with 14 bases between the two ends. For the CDR3, the DNA is TGTGCCAGCCAGACTGTTGGGGGCAATGAGCAGTTCTTC. Its translation is CASQTVGGNEQFF.

The gene calls are TRBV7-9 and TRBJ2-3, with D tentatively TRBD1 (6 bases). Trimming took 6 bases from V and 4 from J, leaving 11 bases between them. In germline, CDR1 is SEHNR, CDR2 FQNEAQ (reference sequence). This CDR3 region has 13 residues. CDR3 bases: TGTGCCAGCAGGACGACAGGCCCAGATACGCAGTATTTT. It codes for CASRTTGPDTQYF. Together with reference TRBV7-9 and TRBJ2-3, the CDR3 gives the full variable domain: DTGVSQNPRHKITKRGQNVTFRCDPISEHNRLYWYRQTLGQGPEFLTYFQNEAQLEKSRLLSDRFSAERPKGSFSTLEIQRTEQGDSAMYLCASRTTGPDTQYFGPGTRLTVL.

This clonotype was counted a few times. V usage is TRBV12-3 or TRBV12-4 and J usage is TRBJ2-4, with 10 bases that match TRBD2. V lost 5 bases to trimming and J lost 9 bases; unmatched junction nucleotides: 4. CDR3 length equals 13 residues. CDR3 sequence (DNA): TGTGCCAGCAGTCCTAGCGGGGGAGGCATTCAGTACTTC. Translating gives CASSPSGGGIQYF.

The CDR3 reads CASSSRQGGEQYF. As DNA, the CDR3 is TGTGCCAGCAGCTCGAGACAGGGGGGGGAGCAGTACTTC. The V gene is TRBV7-2, the J gene TRBJ2-7; 9 bases align to TRBD1. The V gene end was trimmed by 4 bases and the J gene end by 7 bases; junction bases not matched to a gene: 5. The CDR3 contains 13 residues. Looked up from germline, CDR1 is SGHTA and CDR2 is FQGNSA.

This clonotype has more than one count but fewer than ten. This rearrangement joins TRBV9 to TRBJ2-6, with 10 bases matching TRBD1. The V and J ends lost 5 bases and 12 bases, in that order; junction bases with no gene match: 11. CDR1 SGDLS and CDR2 YYNGEE come from the germline V gene. The CDR3 contains 15 residues. The CDR3 loop is CASRDGQGVSPVLTF. CDR3 bases: TGTGCCAGCAGGGACGGACAGGGGGTTTCCCCCGTCCTGACTTTC.

This clonotype was recorded only once. The chain links TRBV7-2 to TRBJ1-1; unclear D gene. V was cut by 7 bases and J by 1 base, with 7 bases left in between. Germline assignment: CDR1 SGHTA and CDR2 FQGNSA. This CDR3 has 12 amino acids. CDR3 sequence reads: CASKLPNTEAFF. CDR3 sequence (DNA): TGTGCCAGCAAGTTGCCGAACACTGAAGCTTTCTTT.

The chain recombines TRBV20-1 with TRBJ1-2; perhaps TRBD1 as D (5 bases). Germline CDR1 DFQATT, CDR2 SNEGSKA (reference sequence). The CDR3 loop spans 13 amino acids. Trimming stripped 4 bases from V and 5 bases from J, with 14 bases between. The CDR3 is CSAKPQGEYGYTF. In DNA, the CDR3 is TGCAGTGCTAAACCCCAGGGTGAATATGGCTACACCTTC.